Listed below are T cell receptor beta chains from one sample, sequenced in a study of T cell responses to AZD1222 COVID-19 vaccine. Clones were sequenced by immunoSEQ multiplex PCR, and TCRdb holds only the in-frame ones, with some missing. The sample contains about 130,000 clones, 80% to 95% of which appear only once. The specimen comprised peripheral blood, sampled on day 0 of AZD1222 vaccination. The receptor set was obtained from an adult in good health. Both conserved end residues are part of each CDR3. Each record gives: J gene, D gene, V gene, clone size, CDR3 DNA, CDR3 protein. A D gene is named only where the DNA matches it firmly. Only part of the rows carry a size: once, few, many, or a class if the clone is expanded.

>TRBJ2-1|TRBD2|TRBV24-1|.
TGTGCCACTAAAAGCACGGGAGCGGGGGATGAGCAGTTCTTC
CATKSTGAGDEQFF
>TRBJ1-4|.|TRBV6-5|.
TGTGCCAGCAGGGACTTGGGAGACGCTAATGAAAAACTGTTTTTT
CASRDLGDANEKLFF
>TRBJ2-7|TRBD2|TRBV18|once
TGTGCCAGCTCACCACCGCGGGGGAAAGGGATTTACGAGCAGTACTTC
CASSPPRGKGIYEQYF
>TRBJ1-3|.|TRBV16|.
TGTGCCAGCAGCCAACAGACACCGAGCTCTGGAAACACCATATATTTT
CASSQQTPSSGNTIYF
>TRBJ1-3|.|TRBV7-8|.
TGTGCCAGCAGCTTCGTCAGGACAGTGGGGGGAAACACCATATATTTT
CASSFVRTVGGNTIYF
>TRBJ1-2|TRBD1|TRBV7-9|.
TGTGCCAGCAGCCCCGGGACAGGGGGGGTCTATGGCTACACCTTC
CASSPGTGGVYGYTF
>TRBJ2-2|.|TRBV3-1/TRBV3-2|.
TGTGCCAGCAGCCAAGGACAGATCTTGAACACCGGGGAGCTGTTTTTT
CASSQGQILNTGELFF
>TRBJ2-5|TRBD2|TRBV6-1|.
TGTGCCAGCAGTGAATGGGGGGGTAGTGGGGAGACCCAGTACTTC
CASSEWGGSGETQYF
>TRBJ1-4|.|TRBV5-1|.
TGCGCCAGCAGCCAAGGGACCGGTGGTGAAAAACTGTTTTTT
CASSQGTGGEKLFF
>TRBJ1-4|.|TRBV7-9|.
TGTGCCAGCAGCCTTCCCCGGGGAAAACTGTTTTTT
CASSLPRGKLFF
>TRBJ2-1|TRBD2|TRBV9|.
TGTGCCAGCAGCGTAGGGGGCGGGAGAGCTTACAATGAGCAGTTCTTC
CASSVGGGRAYNEQFF
>TRBJ2-5|.|TRBV29-1|.
TGCAGCGTTGTCGGGCACCGGACGTTCCAAGAGACCCAGTACTTC
CSVVGHRTFQETQYF
>TRBJ1-4|TRBD1|TRBV7-3|.
TGTGCCAGCAGCCTCGGACAGGGGGCAATAGGGGAAAAACTGTTTTTT
CASSLGQGAIGEKLFF
>TRBJ1-4|.|TRBV2|.
TGTGCCAGCAGTGAAGGTAGAGGGGTGGCTAATGAAAAACTGTTTTTT
CASSEGRGVANEKLFF
>TRBJ1-2|.|TRBV30|.
TGTGCCTGGAGTCGTGTTTCGAGCGGCTACACCTTC
CAWSRVSSGYTF
>TRBJ1-5|TRBD1|TRBV2|.
TGTGCCAGCAGTGGACAGGGCGGTCAGCCCCAGCATTTT
CASSGQGGQPQHF
>TRBJ2-5|.|TRBV15|.
TGTGCCACCAGCAGAGATCGCCAGACCCAGTACTTC
CATSRDRQTQYF
>TRBJ2-2|TRBD1|TRBV18|.
TGTGCCAGCTCACCAACCGGGACAGGGGGCACCGGGGAGCTGTTTTTT
CASSPTGTGGTGELFF
>TRBJ2-1|.|TRBV3-1/TRBV3-2|once
TGTGCCAGCAGCCAAAAGGGAGCCCGCTACAATGAGCAGTTCTTC
CASSQKGARYNEQFF
>TRBJ1-1|.|TRBV5-4|.
TGTGCCAGCAGCTTGGGGGCGAGGAACACTGAAGCTTTCTTT
CASSLGARNTEAFF
>TRBJ1-2|TRBD1|TRBV9|.
TGTGCCAGCAGCGTAGGGACAGGGGACGGAGGCTACACCTTC
CASSVGTGDGGYTF
>TRBJ2-1|TRBD2|TRBV4-1|.
TGCGCCAGCAGCCAAGGGTTAGCGGGAGGTTATGAGCAGTTCTTC
CASSQGLAGGYEQFF
>TRBJ1-1|.|TRBV7-9|.
TGTGCCAGCAGCCCCCCTGGTGTTCTCGAAGCTTTCTTT
CASSPPGVLEAFF
>TRBJ1-1|.|TRBV21-1|.
TGTGCCAGCAGCAAAGTCGGGGACAGGGGAACTTGTACGAAGAACACTGAAGCTTTCTTT
CASSKVGDRGTCTKNTEAFF
>TRBJ1-5|.|TRBV19|.
TGTGCCAGTAGTGGGCAGGCGTTTTATAGCAATCAGCCCCAGCATTTT
CASSGQAFYSNQPQHF
>TRBJ2-1|.|TRBV10-3|.
TGTGCCACCCGCGGGGGCGGGAGTCATAATGAGCAGTTCTTC
CATRGGGSHNEQFF
>TRBJ1-1|TRBD1|TRBV28|.
TGTGCCAGCAGTTTTACAGGGGGAATGAACACTGAAGCTTTCTTT
CASSFTGGMNTEAFF
>TRBJ1-2|.|TRBV7-2|.
TGTGCCAGCAGCGTAGTCTATGGCTACACCTTC
CASSVVYGYTF
>TRBJ2-7|.|TRBV7-9|.
TGTGCCAGCAGCTTAGTGATCCACGGTACCGACTACGAGCAGTACTTC
CASSLVIHGTDYEQYF
>TRBJ1-1|.|TRBV6-2/TRBV6-3|.
TGTGCCAGCAGTTACGCAGGGAACACTGAAGCTTTCTTT
CASSYAGNTEAFF
>TRBJ2-1|.|TRBV6-2/TRBV6-3|.
TGTGCCAGCAGTCGATATGGGAGGACCTACAATGAGCAGTTCTTC
CASSRYGRTYNEQFF
>TRBJ1-3|.|TRBV6-6|.
TGTGCCAGCATCTCGTTTGGGGCAGCTGGAAACACCATATATTTT
CASISFGAAGNTIYF
>TRBJ2-5|.|TRBV2|.
TGTGCCAGCAATCCTGAAGAGACCCAGTACTTC
CASNPEETQYF
>TRBJ2-7|.|TRBV5-6|.
TGTGCCAGCAGCTTGGGAGTTAGTTACGAGCAGTACTTC
CASSLGVSYEQYF
>TRBJ2-1|TRBD2|TRBV7-8|few
TGTGCCAGCAGCTTAAGACTCGGGACTAGCGGGAGCGGCAAGTTCTTC
CASSLRLGTSGSGKFF
>TRBJ1-2|TRBD1|TRBV18|.
TGTGCCAGCTCACCACCGGACAGGGAGTACTATGGCTACACCTTC
CASSPPDREYYGYTF
>TRBJ1-2|.|TRBV28|.
TGTGCCAGCACCACGGTCGCTTATGGCTACACCTTC
CASTTVAYGYTF
>TRBJ2-7|TRBD2|TRBV4-1|.
TGCGCCAGCAGCCAAAACCGAGCGGGGAGTAAAATGTACGAGCAGTACTTC
CASSQNRAGSKMYEQYF
>TRBJ1-2|TRBD1|TRBV10-3|.
TGTGCCAGCTTAAGAGGGGACAGCTACTATGGCTACACCTTC
CASLRGDSYYGYTF
>TRBJ2-4|.|TRBV29-1|.
TGCAGCGCTAAGACAGCCACCAAAAACATTCAGTACTTC
CSAKTATKNIQYF
>TRBJ2-1|TRBD2|TRBV6-1|.
TGTGCCAGCAGTGGGACTAGCGCGACCCTCCAATACAATGAGCAGTTCTTC
CASSGTSATLQYNEQFF